Below, 27 T cell receptor beta chains from the same sample are listed, as sequenced in a study of OX40 agonist ivuxolimab in advanced cancers. Clones were read by immunoSEQ multiplex PCR, and TCRdb kept only the in-frame ones, dropping some. The repertoire holds around 70,000 clones, around 86% seen once, with more than 0.45% in the top ten. The material was CD4+ or CD8+ T cells sorted from blood, obtained in a trial of the OX40 agonist ivuxolimab. These receptors all come from an adult with an advanced solid tumor such as melanoma, head and neck, liver or kidney cancer.

V is TRBV15 and J is TRBJ1-5, with unresolved D. The CDR3 has 12 amino acids. The V end was cut by 0 bases, the J end by 10 bases, with 7 bases between. CDR1 is LNHNV, CDR2 YYDKDF, per germline (reference sequence). The CDR3 loop reads CATSRDLAPQHF. In DNA form, the CDR3 reads TGTGCCACCAGCAGAGATCTAGCACCCCAGCATTTT.

The rearrangement uses TRBV18 and TRBJ1-2; D not certain. This CDR3 contains 13 residues. CDR1 and CDR2 from the germline V gene are KGHSH and LQKENI. V dropped 3 bases and J dropped 1 base, with 6 bases sitting between them. The CDR3 region has the DNA TGTGCCAGCTCACCGTTTGTTAACTATGGCTACACCTTC. Its translation is CASSPFVNYGYTF. Together with reference TRBV18 and TRBJ1-2, the CDR3 gives the full variable domain: NAGVMQNPRHLVRRRGQEARLRCSPMKGHSHVYWYRQLPEEGLKFMVYLQKENIIDESGMPKERFSAEFPKEGPSILRIQQVVRGDSAAYFCASSPFVNYGYTFGSGTRLTVV.

The CDR3 is CASSPPNPEDTDTQYF. The DNA of the CDR3 is TGTGCCAGCTCACCACCAAACCCGGAAGACACAGATACGCAGTATTTT. The V and J genes are TRBV18 and TRBJ2-3; D is unclear. CDR3 length equals 16 residues. Between the trimmed V and J ends, which lost 0 bases and 2 bases, there was a span of 12 bases. Germline values: CDR1 KGHSH, CDR2 LQKENI.

The CDR3 nucleotides are TGTGCCAGCTCCGGGACAGCGAACACCGGGGAGCTGTTTTTT. Translated: CASSGTANTGELFF. V is TRBV6-6 and J is TRBJ2-2; TRBD1 matches at 7 bases. The germline V gene has CDR1 MNHNY and CDR2 SVGAGI (reference sequence). V gave up 8 bases and J gave up 0 bases; unmatched junction bases: 3. The CDR3 length is 14 residues.

This clone was detected only once. The chain joins TRBV7-9 to TRBJ1-2; D remains ambiguous. Per the germline V gene, CDR1 is SEHNR and CDR2 is FQNEAQ (reference sequence). This CDR3 has 15 residues. Trimming pared 5 bases from V and 4 bases from J, leaving 17 bases between. CDR3 in amino acids: CASSPNIGGGYGYTF. As DNA, the CDR3 is TGTGCCAGCAGCCCGAACATCGGCGGCGGCTATGGCTACACCTTC.

This clone was recorded only once. V is TRBV12-5 and J is TRBJ1-4, with D possibly TRBD1 on 5 matching bases. CDR3 length: 13 residues. Germline assignment: CDR1 LGHNT and CDR2 FRNRAP. V was trimmed by 6 bases and J by 11 bases, leaving 16 bases between them. CDR3 in DNA: TGTGCTAGTGGCTCAGGGAGCGGGTGGAAACTGTTTTTT. Protein sequence: CASGSGSGWKLFF.

The chain carries TRBV18 and TRBJ2-7; TRBD1 matches at 9 bases. Germline-derived CDR1 and CDR2 are KGHSH and LQKENI. V was clipped by 4 bases and J by 4 bases; unmatched bases: 14. There are 17 residues in the CDR3. In DNA form, the CDR3 reads TGTGCCAGCTCACTTACCCCTGCCGGGACAGGGTCATACGAGCAGTACTTC. Amino acids: CASSLTPAGTGSYEQYF. The full variable domain, in which reference TRBV18 and TRBJ2-7 provide the parts outside the CDR3, is NAGVMQNPRHLVRRRGQEARLRCSPMKGHSHVYWYRQLPEEGLKFMVYLQKENIIDESGMPKERFSAEFPKEGPSILRIQQVVRGDSAAYFCASSLTPAGTGSYEQYFGPGTRLTVT.

With regard to this clone: Compared with germline, one end of the junction differs, possibly owing to a read error. The chain links TRBV7-9 to TRBJ2-3; 12 bases align to TRBD2. The CDR3 sequence is 14 residues long. CDR1 is SEHNR and CDR2 is FQNEAQ in the germline V gene (reference sequence). In nucleotides, the CDR3 is TGTACCAGCAGCTTTGGGACTAGCGGGGATACGCAGTATTTT. Residues: CTSSFGTSGDTQYF.

This chain joins TRBV27 and TRBJ2-5; 8 bases are shared with TRBD2. CDR1 is MNHEY and CDR2 is SMNVEV in the germline V gene (reference sequence). The J segment lost 4 bases and the V segment lost 5 bases, leaving 9 bases of the junction unmatched. This CDR3 has 15 residues. The CDR3, as DNA: TGTGCCAGCAGTGCCCGGGGGGGGGCTCCAGAGACCCAGTACTTC. It translates to CASSARGGAPETQYF.

This rearrangement joins TRBV6-6 to TRBJ1-1; D ambiguous. The CDR3 covers 12 residues. CDR1 is MNHNY and CDR2 is SVGAGI in the germline V gene (reference sequence). V was clipped by 3 bases and J by 4 bases, with 6 bases between them. In nucleotides, the CDR3 is TGTGCCAGCAGTTATGGAGCCACTGAAGCTTTCTTT. Translation gives CASSYGATEAFF.

The chain carries TRBV30 and TRBJ1-2; D possibly corresponds to TRBD1 (5 bases). Trimming shortened V by 4 bases and J by 7 bases, and 10 bases separated the two germline ends. In germline, CDR1 is GTSNPN, CDR2 SVGIG (reference sequence). This CDR3 is 11 amino acids long. Written as DNA, the CDR3 is TGTGCCTGGACCGACAGAGCTGGCTACACCTTC. This codes for CAWTDRAGYTF.

The J gene is TRBJ2-1, the V gene TRBV6-1, with 12 bases matching TRBD1. The V gene end was trimmed by 4 bases and the J gene end by 8 bases; junction bases not matched to a gene: 9. Germline CDR1 and CDR2: MNHNS and SASEGT. This CDR3 region has 16 residues. The CDR3 DNA reads as TGTGCCAGCAGTGTCACGGGACAGGGGGCGCGGGATGAGCAGTTCTTC. This gives the protein CASSVTGQGARDEQFF.

This chain joins TRBV2 and TRBJ2-3, with no clear D. The length of the CDR3 is 12 residues. Germline loops: CDR1 SNHLY, CDR2 FYNNEI. V was clipped by 7 bases and J by 6 bases, with 11 bases between them. The CDR3 loop is CASIPLLDTQYF. The DNA of the CDR3 is TGTGCCAGCATCCCCCTTTTGGATACGCAGTATTTT.

This sequence joins TRBV11-2 and TRBJ1-6, with 7 positions matching TRBD1. The length of the CDR3 is 17 residues. The germline gives CDR1 SGHAT, CDR2 FQNNGV. Trimming cost V 1 base and J 8 bases; bases outside gene matches: 11. The CDR3 here is CASSLVVTGALDSPLHF. In nucleotides, the CDR3 is TGTGCCAGCAGCTTAGTTGTTACAGGGGCTTTGGATTCACCCCTCCACTTT.

For this clone: Within the sample, other DNA sequences also encode this same CDR3. V usage is TRBV7-2 and J usage is TRBJ2-1; D unresolved. The CDR3 is 13 amino acids. Germline CDR1 is SGHTA and CDR2 is FQGNSA. V lost 1 base, J lost 7 bases, and 8 bases lay in between. The CDR3 spells CASSLGQINEQFF. CDR3 in DNA: TGTGCCAGCAGCTTAGGCCAGATTAATGAGCAGTTCTTC.

This clone was recorded once. The V gene is TRBV18, the J gene TRBJ1-1; no firm D call. The CDR3 is 15 amino acids. The germline CDR1 and CDR2 sequences are KGHSH and LQKENI. Trimming removed 0 bases from V and 1 base from J, with 9 bases in between. The DNA of the CDR3 is TGTGCCAGCTCACCACCGTTCAGCCGGAACACTGAAGCTTTCTTT. It codes for CASSPPFSRNTEAFF.

This chain links TRBV7-9 with TRBJ1-6, with 8 nucleotides matching TRBD1. Germline-derived CDR1 and CDR2 are SEHNR and FQNEAQ (reference sequence). The V and J ends lost 5 bases and 7 bases, in that order; junction bases with no gene match: 7. The CDR3 runs 15 residues. The CDR3 sequence: CASSRQGAANSPLHF. The CDR3 coding sequence is TGTGCCAGCAGCCGTCAGGGGGCGGCCAATTCACCCCTCCACTTT.

CDR3 DNA sequence: TGCGCCAGCAGCTTCCGCTTGAGGAGCGAGACCCAGTACTTC. Protein product: CASSFRLRSETQYF. This sequence joins TRBV4-1 and TRBJ2-5, with no clear D. Germline values: CDR1 MGHRA, CDR2 YSYEKL. V dropped 5 bases and J dropped 5 bases, with 15 bases sitting between them. The CDR3 contains 14 residues.

V is TRBV7-3 and J is TRBJ2-1; 14 bases are shared with TRBD2. V gave up 1 base and J gave up 2 bases; unmatched junction bases: 7. The CDR3 consists of 19 residues. From germline, CDR1 is SGHTA and CDR2 FQGTGA. CDR3 sequence reads: CASSLIPQTSGRAYNEQFF. Written as DNA, the CDR3 is TGTGCCAGCAGCTTAATCCCCCAGACTAGCGGGAGGGCCTACAATGAGCAGTTCTTC.

The chain recombines TRBV7-9 with TRBJ2-5; 8 bases map to TRBD2. V dropped 5 bases and J dropped 3; count of bases not matched to a gene: 8. In germline, CDR1 is SEHNR, CDR2 FQNEAQ (reference sequence). The CDR3 totals 15 residues. The CDR3 DNA is TGTGCCAGCAGCCAGGGGCCGGGAGGGAAAGAGACCCAGTACTTC. Translation gives CASSQGPGGKETQYF.

The CDR3 nucleotides are TGTGCCAGCAGCTCCCGGAGCAGCGTGGCTAGCGATGAGCAGTTCTTC. Protein: CASSSRSSVASDEQFF. The chain uses TRBV7-9 and TRBJ2-1; weak D call: TRBD2 (6 bases). Trimming removed 4 bases from V and 8 bases from J, with 21 bases in between. CDR1 SEHNR and CDR2 FQNEAQ come from the germline V gene (reference sequence). There are 16 residues in the CDR3.

The V call is TRBV4-2, the J call TRBJ2-2, with D uncertain. Trimming took off 0 bases at V and 6 bases at J, with 17 bases between the two ends. Per the germline V gene, CDR1 is LGHNA and CDR2 is YNFKEQ. CDR3 length: 17 residues. The CDR3 sequence: CASSQDKADPWAGELFF. CDR3 nucleotides: TGTGCCAGCAGCCAAGATAAGGCGGACCCTTGGGCCGGGGAGCTGTTTTTT.

This clone was counted only a few times. The chain is built from TRBV7-3 and TRBJ1-1; a weak D match, TRBD1 (5 bases). This CDR3 has 13 amino acids. The V and J ends lost 6 bases and 1 base respectively, with 9 bases between them. Germline-derived CDR1 and CDR2 are SGHTA and FQGTGA. CDR3 coding DNA: TGTGCCAGCAGTAGAGACAGGAACACTGAAGCTTTCTTT. It translates to CASSRDRNTEAFF.

The chain combines TRBV4-3 with TRBJ2-7; weak D call: TRBD1 (5 bases). Trimming pared 0 bases from V and 2 bases from J, leaving 11 bases between. Germline lookup yields CDR1 LGHNA and CDR2 YSLEER. The CDR3 is made up of 15 amino acids. The DNA for the CDR3 is TGCGCCAGCAGCCAAGACTTCCCCAGGGCCTACGAGCAGTACTTC. Protein sequence: CASSQDFPRAYEQYF.

The V and J genes are TRBV7-2 and TRBJ1-1; TRBD1 aligns across 7 bases. CDR1 SGHTA and CDR2 FQGNSA come from the germline V gene. V shed 5 bases and J 1 base; nucleotides not matched to a gene: 4. The CDR3 loop spans 14 amino acids. The CDR3 loop is CASSPDRANTEAFF. The DNA of the CDR3 is TGTGCCAGCAGCCCCGACAGGGCGAACACTGAAGCTTTCTTT.

Concerning this clone itself: Distinct nucleotide sequences in the sample also encode this CDR3. The chain links TRBV7-2 to TRBJ2-1; D uncertain. Trimming took off 6 bases at V and 5 bases at J, with 5 bases between the two ends. The CDR3 is made up of 11 amino acids. CDR1 and CDR2 from the germline V gene are SGHTA and FQGNSA. The CDR3 sequence: CASSFDNEQFF. The CDR3 DNA reads as TGTGCCAGCAGTTTTGACAATGAGCAGTTCTTC.

V gene TRBV6-1 combines with J gene TRBJ2-2; D perhaps matches TRBD1 (6 bases). The V gene's germline CDR1 is MNHNS and CDR2 SASEGT. The CDR3 consists of 15 residues. V lost 6 bases and J 1 base, leaving 12 bases between the germline ends. The CDR3 sequence is CASSETGQNTGELFF. CDR3 DNA: TGTGCCAGCAGCGAGACGGGACAGAACACCGGGGAGCTGTTTTTT.